The 14 T cell receptor beta chains below all came from one sample that was sequenced in a study of human T cells and chemical hapten exposure. TCRdb re-called the RACE reads with MiXCR, one entry per CDR3 protein. The sample has 150,000 to 200,000 distinct CDR3 sequences, under 35% seen once; the top ten hold roughly 3%. Documented time point: pre-sensitization, week 0. The treatment is: therapeutic diphenylcyclopropenone sensitization with weekly scalp DPC. The source material was whole blood, sampled in connection with sensitization to the hapten diphenylcyclopropenone (DPC). Every receptor here comes from a woman aged 30 to 39 with alopecia areata. Some clones in this sample may be carry-over from other donors' samples.

This clonotype was seen more than once but under ten times. The chain employs TRBV12-3 or TRBV12-4 and TRBJ2-1, with D possibly TRBD2 on 6 matching bases. CDR3 length equals 14 residues. The V and J ends lost 2 bases and 7 bases respectively, with 12 bases between them. The CDR3 region has the DNA TGTGCCAGCAGTTTATTGGAGGGAGTTAATGAGCAGTTCTTC. Amino acid sequence: CASSLLEGVNEQFF.

This chain joins TRBV11-2 and TRBJ2-1; 12 bases match TRBD2. CDR1 is SGHAT, CDR2 FQNNGV, per germline. With 2 bases clipped from V and 7 bases from J, the junction kept 12 bases outside the gene matches. This CDR3 contains 18 residues. CDR3 residues: CASSLTASGGDFINEQFF. DNA for the CDR3: TGTGCCAGCAGCTTAACGGCTAGCGGGGGGGATTTCATAAATGAGCAGTTCTTC.

The chain couples TRBV28 to TRBJ2-5; 11 bases map to TRBD2. CDR3 length: 15 amino acids. CDR1 is MDHEN, CDR2 SYDVKM, per germline. The V gene end was trimmed by 4 bases and the J gene end by 3 bases; junction bases not matched to a gene: 4. This CDR3 reads CASSYQGLAEETQYF. DNA of the CDR3: TGTGCCAGCAGTTATCAGGGACTAGCGGAAGAGACCCAGTACTTC.

In its sample, this clonotype was seen a few times. This chain uses TRBV7-2 with TRBJ2-7; unclear D gene. The CDR3 length is 13 residues. V lost 5 bases to trimming and J lost 2 bases, with 10 bases between them. Per the germline V gene, CDR1 is SGHTA and CDR2 is FQGNSA. This CDR3 reads CASSGYWTYEQYF. The CDR3, as DNA: TGTGCCAGCAGCGGCTATTGGACCTACGAGCAGTACTTC.

V is TRBV2 and J is TRBJ2-5, with D maybe TRBD1 (5 bases). The V gene's germline CDR1 is SNHLY and CDR2 FYNNEI. V lost 9 bases to trimming and J lost 0 bases, with 17 bases between them. The CDR3 length is 15 residues. The CDR3 sequence: CASRGRAQYQETQYF. The CDR3 DNA reads TGTGCCAGTAGGGGTAGGGCACAGTACCAAGAGACCCAGTACTTC.

This clonotype was detected once. The chain uses TRBV4-3 and TRBJ2-3, with 13 bases lining up with TRBD2. The CDR3 is made up of 22 amino acids. Unmatched junction bases numbered 22, after V lost 4 bases and J lost 3 bases. Germline CDR1 and CDR2: LGHNA and YSLEER. CDR3 loop: CASSRRARTSGSWAGETDTQYF. Written as DNA, the CDR3 is TGCGCCAGCAGCCGACGGGCGCGGACTAGCGGGAGTTGGGCCGGGGAAACAGATACGCAGTATTTT.

CDR3 coding DNA: TGTGCCACCGGACTAGCGGGAGAGTACGAGCAGTACTTC. It translates to CATGLAGEYEQYF. The chain recombines TRBV10-3 with TRBJ2-7; 13 nucleotides align to TRBD2. The length of the CDR3 is 13 residues. In germline, CDR1 is ENHRY, CDR2 SYGVKD. J was trimmed by 4 bases and V by 10 bases; bases with no gene match: 4.

Only a few counts were recorded for this clonotype. The chain is built from TRBV12-3 or TRBV12-4 and TRBJ1-5; TRBD1 matches at 7 bases. The CDR3 extends over 16 amino acids. The V gene end was trimmed by 5 bases and the J gene end by 6 bases; junction bases not matched to a gene: 13. The CDR3 loop is CASSRLSRQGGQPQHF. CDR3 sequence (DNA): TGTGCCAGCAGTAGGCTGTCACGACAGGGAGGTCAGCCCCAGCATTTT.

The chain couples TRBV7-2 to TRBJ1-6, with TRBD1 matching 7 bases. The CDR3 spans 15 residues. V dropped 2 bases and J dropped 6; count of bases not matched to a gene: 4. Germline CDR1 and CDR2: SGHTA and FQGNSA. The CDR3 region has the DNA TGTGCCAGCAGCTTAATGGGGACAGCTAATTCACCCCTCCACTTT. This sequence encodes CASSLMGTANSPLHF.

Many counts were recorded for this clonotype. The chain links TRBV29-1 to TRBJ1-1; D is unresolved. Germline CDR1 SQVTM, CDR2 ANQGSEA. The V end lost 4 bases, the J end lost 0 bases, and 0 bases lay between the germline ends. This CDR3 comprises 10 residues. CDR3 DNA: TGCAGCGTTGTGAACACTGAAGCTTTCTTT. Protein: CSVVNTEAFF.

This chain links TRBV28 with TRBJ2-3, with 11 bases lining up with TRBD2. The junction had 11 bases not matched to a gene; V was cut back by 4 bases and J by 5 bases. CDR3 length: 17 residues. Germline CDR1 MDHEN, CDR2 SYDVKM. In nucleotides, the CDR3 is TGTGCCAGCAGTTCCCCGGGTAGCGGGGGGGAACTAGATACGCAGTATTTT. This gives the protein CASSSPGSGGELDTQYF.

This clonotype came up a few times. The chain couples TRBV29-1 to TRBJ2-2, with a weak D call TRBD2 (6 bases). V was cut by 4 bases and J by 6 bases, with 12 bases left in between. CDR1 SQVTM and CDR2 ANQGSEA come from the germline V gene. The CDR3 runs to 13 residues. CDR3 nucleotide sequence: TGCAGCGTTGGTCGGCGGGGATCCGGGGAGCTGTTTTTT. This sequence encodes CSVGRRGSGELFF.

The chain recombines TRBV28 with TRBJ1-5; D not certain. V was trimmed by 4 bases and J by 0 bases, leaving 10 bases between them. This CDR3 has 15 residues. Per the germline V gene, CDR1 is MDHEN and CDR2 is SYDVKM. The CDR3 region has the DNA TGTGCCAGCAGTTCCCCCACCGGTAGCAATCAGCCCCAGCATTTT. This translates into CASSSPTGSNQPQHF.

This clonotype was counted only a few times. The chain has TRBV29-1 and TRBJ1-2; a weak D match, TRBD1 (5 bases). V lost 4 bases, J lost 8 bases, and 14 bases lay in between. This CDR3 comprises 12 residues. Germline assignment: CDR1 SQVTM and CDR2 ANQGSEA. The CDR3 reads CSVGEGIRGYTF. Here the CDR3 DNA reads TGCAGCGTTGGTGAGGGGATACGCGGCTACACCTTC.